The clone carrying this TCR beta chain rates as medium-sized. Its antigen is still unknown. This record comes from a study of CD8+CD57+ T cells in acquired aplastic anemia. Study details: On average, sorted CD4+ and CD8+ cells gave about 2.9 ug of DNA. Healthy donors had, on average, roughly 10 million reads for their CD4+ cells.

Germline V CDR1 and CDR2: SEHNR, FQNEAQ (reference sequence). Trimming left V 1 base short and J 2 bases short, with 6 bases between. This CDR3 has 13 amino acids. Study-level results: Levels of CD8+ Simpson's diversity were not significantly distinct in patients versus controls. Around 30 was the count of CD8+ CDR3 sequences that patients shared with controls.

The template for TCR beta VDJ and CDR3 sequence profiling was genomic DNA. Using its own MiXCR run on the reads, TCRdb lists one record per CDR3 protein. Among about 68,000 distinct CDR3 sequences listed, 50% to 55% were seen once. V gene TRBV7-9 combines with J gene TRBJ2-7, with no clear D. This TCR was recovered from a human donor in good health, serving as a control. The sample was sorted CD4+, CD8+, or CD8+CD57+ T cells (not recorded which) from PBMCs. The CDR3 sequence: CASSLGVTYEQYF. For the CDR3, the DNA is TGTGCCAGCAGCTTAGGGGTTACCTACGAGCAGTACTTC.